This entry lists 17 T cell receptor beta chains sequenced from one sample in a study of OX40 agonist ivuxolimab in advanced cancers. Sequenced by immunoSEQ multiplex PCR; TCRdb stores in-frame clones only, minus some. The data show approximately 41,000 clones, with approximately 87% seen just once and approximately 39% held by the top ten. Here the sequenced sample was CD4+ or CD8+ T cells sorted from blood, taken in a trial of the OX40 agonist ivuxolimab. The receptors were gathered from an adult with an advanced solid tumor such as melanoma, head and neck, liver or kidney cancer.

The chain links TRBV4-1 to TRBJ2-5, with TRBD1 as a possible D gene (6 bases). Germline V gives CDR1 MGHRA, CDR2 YSYEKL. V dropped 2 bases and J dropped 4 bases, with 11 bases sitting between them. The CDR3 runs 14 residues. The CDR3 sequence is CASSQQTGPETQYF. In DNA form, the CDR3 reads TGCGCCAGCAGCCAACAGACAGGACCAGAGACCCAGTACTTC.

The genes are TRBV9 and TRBJ2-6; no clear D gene. The CDR3 is 15 residues long. The germline gives CDR1 SGDLS, CDR2 YYNGEE. The V gene lost 4 bases and the J gene lost 2 bases, with 10 bases spanning the gap. Here the CDR3 reads CASSPSRAGANVLTF. The DNA of the CDR3 is TGTGCCAGCAGCCCCTCACGGGCTGGGGCCAACGTCCTGACTTTC. The complete variable domain, with remaining parts taken from reference TRBV9 and TRBJ2-6, reads DSGVTQTPKHLITATGQRVTLRCSPRSGDLSVYWYQQSLDQGLQFLIQYYNGEERAKGNILERFSAQQFPDLHSELNLSSLELGDSALYFCASSPSRAGANVLTFGAGSRLTVL.

The chain uses TRBV5-4 and TRBJ2-1, with 12 nucleotides matching TRBD2. The CDR3 loop spans 16 amino acids. Looked up from germline, CDR1 is SGHNT and CDR2 is YYREEE (reference sequence). Unmatched junction bases numbered 9, after V lost 4 bases and J lost 7 bases. CDR3 bases: TGTGCCAGCAGCGCCCTACTAGCGGGGGGATCAAATGAGCAGTTCTTC. Its translation is CASSALLAGGSNEQFF. The whole variable domain, filled in from reference TRBV5-4 and TRBJ2-1, reads ETGVTQSPTHLIKTRGQQVTLRCSSQSGHNTVSWYQQALGQGPQFIFQYYREEENGRGNFPPRFSGLQFPNYSSELNVNALELDDSALYLCASSALLAGGSNEQFFGPGTRLTVL.

The chain employs TRBV15 and TRBJ2-7; D gene ambiguous. The germline V gene encodes CDR1 LNHNV and CDR2 YYDKDF (reference sequence). The CDR3 totals 14 residues. Trimming shortened V by 0 bases and J by 0 bases, and 6 bases separated the two germline ends. CDR3 region: CATSRDLSSYEQYF. CDR3 nucleotides: TGTGCCACCAGCAGAGATTTGAGCTCCTACGAGCAGTACTTC.

In DNA, the CDR3 is TGTGCCAGCAGTCAGGGTATCGATGAGCAGTTCTTC. Translated, it gives CASSQGIDEQFF. The chain links TRBV28 to TRBJ2-1; D is possibly TRBD1 (5 bases). This CDR3 has 12 amino acids. The V and J ends lost 5 bases and 8 bases respectively, with 10 bases between them. Germline V CDR1 and CDR2: MDHEN, SYDVKM.

This clone was seen more than once but under ten times. The chain employs TRBV4-1 and TRBJ2-3; D is uncertain. The CDR3 runs to 15 residues. CDR1 MGHRA and CDR2 YSYEKL come from the germline V gene. Trimming cost V 2 bases and J 4 bases, with 13 bases left between them. This CDR3 is CASSQSLSWSDTQYF. In nucleotides, the CDR3 is TGCGCCAGCAGCCAATCCCTCTCCTGGTCAGATACGCAGTATTTT.

The rearrangement joins TRBV28 to TRBJ1-2; D unresolved. Trimming removed 1 base at V and 5 bases at J, with 8 bases between. The CDR3 has 13 residues. Germline loops: CDR1 MDHEN, CDR2 SYDVKM. The CDR3: CASSLSRGYGYTF. In nucleotides, the CDR3 is TGTGCCAGCAGTTTATCACGAGGATATGGCTACACCTTC.

This sequence joins TRBV28 and TRBJ1-3; D is ambiguous. This CDR3 is built from 15 residues. Trimming took off 6 bases at V and 0 bases at J, with 12 bases between the two ends. Germline CDR1 reads MDHEN; CDR2 reads SYDVKM. The chain's CDR3 is CASRPSSGSGNTIYF. In DNA form, the CDR3 reads TGTGCCAGCAGGCCGTCCTCTGGCTCTGGAAACACCATATATTTT.

The rearrangement joins TRBV5-1 to TRBJ1-4; TRBD1 agrees at 7 bases. Germline V gene data show CDR1 as SGHRS and CDR2 as YFSETQ. V lost 0 bases and J lost 4; bases outside the gene matches: 6. This CDR3 comprises 16 residues. This CDR3 reads CASSLAPGTDNEKLFF. The CDR3 DNA sequence: TGCGCCAGCAGCTTGGCCCCGGGGACAGATAATGAAAAACTGTTTTTT.

V and J are TRBV5-1 and TRBJ2-5, with 8 bases identical to TRBD2. This CDR3 has 14 residues. V was clipped by 6 bases and J by 5 bases; unmatched bases: 9. Germline assignment: CDR1 SGHRS and CDR2 YFSETQ. In DNA form, the CDR3 reads TGCGCCAGCACCCCTCGGGGGGGAGTCGAGACCCAGTACTTC. This sequence encodes CASTPRGGVETQYF.

The chain links TRBV5-1 to TRBJ1-3; D not certain. This CDR3 is 15 amino acids long. V was cut by 0 bases and J by 1 base, with 8 bases left in between. Germline values: CDR1 SGHRS, CDR2 YFSETQ. CDR3 protein: CASSLVGISGNTIYF. The DNA for the CDR3 is TGCGCCAGCAGCTTGGTCGGTATTTCTGGAAACACCATATATTTT.

The gene calls are TRBV19 and TRBJ2-1; D gene uncertain. Deletions cut 5 bases from V and 0 bases from J, with 8 bases between. Germline CDR1 reads LNHDA; CDR2 reads SQIVND (reference sequence). This CDR3 comprises 14 residues. The CDR3 spells CASSLESSYNEQFF. The CDR3 DNA is TGTGCCAGTAGTTTGGAGAGCTCCTACAATGAGCAGTTCTTC.

The chain has TRBV21-1 and TRBJ2-7; TRBD2, the table's D call, lacks a check against the DNA. TRBV21-1 is reported as a pseudogene. There are 14 residues in the CDR3. The CDR3 sequence is CASSRLAGVYEQYF. In DNA, the CDR3 is TGTGCCAGCAGCAGACTAGCGGGGGTCTACGAGCAGTACTTC.

CDR3 sequence: CASSPGGFRYGYTF. CDR3 DNA: TGTGCCAGCAGCCCGGGGGGTTTCAGGTATGGCTACACCTTC. The rearrangement uses TRBV5-6 and TRBJ1-2; TRBD1 is a possible D gene (5 bases). The V gene's germline CDR1 is SGHDT and CDR2 YYEEEE. This CDR3 region has 14 residues. Trimming shortened V by 4 bases and J by 5 bases, and 15 bases separated the two germline ends.

V usage is TRBV5-1 and J usage is TRBJ2-1; 12 bases fit TRBD2. V lost 0 bases and J lost 9; bases outside the gene matches: 10. Germline lookup yields CDR1 SGHRS and CDR2 YFSETQ. This CDR3 comprises 17 residues. CDR3: CASSLEGILAGGSEQFF. The DNA of the CDR3 is TGCGCCAGCAGCTTGGAAGGTATACTAGCGGGAGGCAGTGAGCAGTTCTTC.

This chain uses TRBV11-2 with TRBJ2-1; D ambiguous. V dropped 7 bases and J dropped 6 bases, with 13 bases sitting between them. CDR1 SGHAT and CDR2 FQNNGV come from the germline V gene. The CDR3 has 13 amino acids. The CDR3 nucleotides are TGTGCCAGCACCCTAGGTTCTGGCAATGAGCAGTTCTTC. Translating gives CASTLGSGNEQFF.

This clone was seen a few times. This chain joins TRBV7-8 and TRBJ2-1; TRBD2 is a possible D gene (5 bases). Looked up from germline, CDR1 is SGHVS and CDR2 is FQNEAQ. The CDR3 runs 16 residues. V was trimmed by 4 bases and J by 3 bases, leaving 16 bases between them. The CDR3 DNA sequence: TGTGCCAGCAGCTCCGTGATGGGAGAGAGCTACAATGAGCAGTTCTTC. It specifies CASSSVMGESYNEQFF.